The rows below give T cell receptor beta chains drawn from one sample of a study of blood T cell repertoires in COVID-19. Some clones are missing from TCRdb's copy, which holds only in-frame ones; the method was immunoSEQ multiplex PCR. The sample lists roughly 220,000 clones, roughly 82% occurring once. The sample was peripheral blood. These receptors originate from a woman aged 40 to 50 who had recovered from COVID-19. CDR3s include the opening cysteine and the closing phenylalanine or tryptophan. Each record gives: clone size, J gene, D gene, V gene, CDR3 length, CDR3 protein, CDR3 DNA. D genes are given only for firm matches. Size values are once, few and many counts, or a class for expanded clones, and some rows have none.

>NA|TRBJ1-1|TRBD1|TRBV30|13
CAFHRGINTEAFF
TGTGCCTTCCACAGGGGCATTAACACTGAAGCTTTCTTT
>NA|TRBJ1-2|TRBD1|TRBV13|14
CASSLTGTDYGYTF
TGTGCCAGCAGCTTAACCGGGACAGACTATGGCTACACCTTC
>NA|TRBJ2-5|NA|TRBV5-5|18
CASSPLGGGEGVQETQYF
TGTGCCAGCAGCCCCCTGGGGGGTGGGGAGGGGGTACAAGAGACCCAGTACTTC
>once|TRBJ2-1|NA|TRBV19|16
CASSPSEVAYYNEQFF
TGTGCCAGTAGTCCTTCCGAAGTAGCCTACTACAATGAGCAGTTCTTC
>once|TRBJ2-5|TRBD2|TRBV7-7|15
CASSLGRGGRETQYF
TGTGCTAGCAGCTTAGGGCGGGGGGGCCGAGAGACCCAGTACTTC
>NA|TRBJ1-5|TRBD1|TRBV2|14
CASSGQDPHQPQHF
TGTGCCAGCTCGGGACAGGATCCCCATCAGCCCCAGCATTTT
>NA|TRBJ2-2|NA|TRBV5-8|13
CASSLGEDGELFF
TGTGCCAGCAGCTTGGGGGAGGACGGGGAGCTGTTTTTT
>NA|TRBJ1-1|NA|TRBV7-2|15
CASSLAPGVGTEAFF
TGTGCCAGCAGCTTAGCGCCAGGGGTGGGGACTGAAGCTTTCTTT
>once|TRBJ1-1|TRBD1|TRBV18|16
CASSPPGGAMDTEAFF
TGTGCCAGCTCACCTCCAGGGGGCGCGATGGACACTGAAGCTTTCTTT
>NA|TRBJ2-2|NA|TRBV11-3|14
CASSLNALEGELFF
TGTGCCAGCAGCTTAAACGCTTTGGAGGGGGAGCTGTTTTTT
>NA|TRBJ1-1|NA|TRBV10-3|18
CAISESGGQGRMNTEAFF
TGTGCCATCAGTGAGTCGGGGGGGCAGGGCCGCATGAACACTGAAGCTTTCTTT
>NA|TRBJ1-6|TRBD1|TRBV7-6|15
CASSFGDSTNSPLHF
TGTGCCAGCAGCTTCGGGGACAGCACTAATTCACCCCTCCACTTT
>NA|TRBJ1-4|NA|TRBV4-3|15
CASSQIVDSNEKLFF
TGCGCCAGCAGCCAGATTGTGGACAGCAATGAAAAACTGTTTTTT
>NA|TRBJ1-2|NA|TRBV29-1|12
CSATKTSGGYTF
TGCAGCGCCACCAAAACCTCAGGCGGCTACACCTTC
>NA|TRBJ2-3|TRBD1|TRBV11-2|17
CASSSGQLNRFLDTQYF
TGTGCCAGCAGCTCGGGACAGCTTAACCGTTTTTTGGATACGCAGTATTTT
>NA|TRBJ1-4|NA|TRBV6-5|15
CASSYSPGVGEKLFF
TGTGCCAGCAGTTACTCCCCGGGAGTGGGTGAAAAACTGTTTTTT
>NA|TRBJ1-1|NA|TRBV19|14
CASSPGGAAAEAFF
TGTGCCAGTAGTCCTGGGGGGGCCGCGGCTGAAGCTTTCTTT
>NA|TRBJ1-6|NA|TRBV6-2/TRBV6-3|14
CASSYSHGGSPLHF
TGTGCCAGCAGTTACTCTCACGGAGGTTCACCCCTCCACTTT
>NA|TRBJ2-7|NA|TRBV7-9|14
CASSGGDGTPEQYF
TGTGCCAGCAGCGGTGGGGACGGGACTCCAGAGCAGTACTTC
>once|TRBJ2-7|NA|TRBV19|15
CASSATFGRYYEQYF
TGTGCCAGTAGTGCAACCTTTGGCAGGTACTACGAGCAGTACTTC
>NA|TRBJ2-2|NA|TRBV5-4|15
CASSLPGINTGELFF
TGTGCCAGCAGCTTGCCGGGGATTAACACCGGGGAGCTGTTTTTT
>NA|TRBJ2-5|NA|TRBV5-1|13
CASRGTTQETQYF
TGCGCCAGCCGGGGGACCACGCAAGAGACCCAGTACTTC